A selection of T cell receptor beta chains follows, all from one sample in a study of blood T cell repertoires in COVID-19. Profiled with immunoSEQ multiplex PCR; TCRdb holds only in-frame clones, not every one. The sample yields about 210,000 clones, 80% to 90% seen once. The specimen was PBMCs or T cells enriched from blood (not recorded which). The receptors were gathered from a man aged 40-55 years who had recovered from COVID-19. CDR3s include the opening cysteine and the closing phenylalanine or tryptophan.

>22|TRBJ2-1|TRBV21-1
CASSKEMQGLAGERDSYNEQFF
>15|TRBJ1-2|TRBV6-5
CASSYTDSIAYGYTF
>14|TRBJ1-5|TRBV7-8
CASSFGGGGQPQHF
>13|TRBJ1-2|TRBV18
CASSPPGWDGYTF
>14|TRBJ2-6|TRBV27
CASFSGYGANVLTF
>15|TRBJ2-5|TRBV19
CASRMSGQGKETQYF
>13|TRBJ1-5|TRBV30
CAWRGAGDQPQHF
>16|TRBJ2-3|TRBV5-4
CASSKRASGPEDTQYF
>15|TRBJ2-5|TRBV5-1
CASSFSGGASETQYF
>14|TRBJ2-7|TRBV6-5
CASRGTSGRYEQYF
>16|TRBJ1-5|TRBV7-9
CASSQDGTLSNQPQHF
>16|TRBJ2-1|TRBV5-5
CASSSSRTGDYNEQFF
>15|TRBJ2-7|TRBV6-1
CASSEEAGPSYEQYF
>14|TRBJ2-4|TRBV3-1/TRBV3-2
CASSQERLDNIQYF
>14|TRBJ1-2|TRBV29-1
CSVEDSGGLGGYTF
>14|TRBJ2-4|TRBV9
CASSAQTGGNIQYF